This T cell receptor beta chain emerged from a study of T-cell memory formation after mild COVID-19. Each CDR3 protein is one row after TCRdb ran MiXCR on the 5' RACE reads. Seen here are about 400,000 distinct CDR3 sequences, about 15% observed once, and the top ten hold about 22%. Germline lookup yields CDR1 MNHEY and CDR2 SMNVEV (reference sequence). This CDR3 has 17 residues. Trimming removed 1 base at V and 0 bases at J, with 12 bases between. This clonotype was counted a single time. The sequence was obtained from a man aged 18 to 29 who had mild COVID-19 (a few samples of this study predate the infection). Cell type and time point are not known. V usage is TRBV27 and J usage is TRBJ1-4; a weak D match, TRBD1 (5 bases). The sequenced sample consisted of PBMCs or a T cell subset sorted from them (not recorded which). This chain's CDR3 is CASSLYTGSATNEKLFF. CDR3 nucleotide sequence: TGTGCCAGCAGTTTATATACAGGTTCTGCAACTAATGAAAAACTGTTTTTT. The whole variable domain, filled in from reference TRBV27 and TRBJ1-4, reads EAQVTQNPRYLITVTGKKLTVTCSQNMNHEYMSWYRQDPGLGLRQIYYSMNVEVTDKGDVPEGYKVSRKEKRNFPLILESPSPNQTSLYFCASSLYTGSATNEKLFFGSGTQLSVL.